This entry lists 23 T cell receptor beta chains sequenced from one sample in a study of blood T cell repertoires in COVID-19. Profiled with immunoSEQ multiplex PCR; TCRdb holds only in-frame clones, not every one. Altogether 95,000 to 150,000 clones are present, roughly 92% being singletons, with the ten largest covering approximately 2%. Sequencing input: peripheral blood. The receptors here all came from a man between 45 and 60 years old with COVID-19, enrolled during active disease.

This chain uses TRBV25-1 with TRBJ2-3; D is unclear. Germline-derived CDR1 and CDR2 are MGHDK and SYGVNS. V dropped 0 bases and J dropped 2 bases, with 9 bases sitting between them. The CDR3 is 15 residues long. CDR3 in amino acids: CASSEYIRDTDTQYF. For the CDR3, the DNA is TGTGCCAGCAGTGAATACATCCGAGACACAGATACGCAGTATTTT.

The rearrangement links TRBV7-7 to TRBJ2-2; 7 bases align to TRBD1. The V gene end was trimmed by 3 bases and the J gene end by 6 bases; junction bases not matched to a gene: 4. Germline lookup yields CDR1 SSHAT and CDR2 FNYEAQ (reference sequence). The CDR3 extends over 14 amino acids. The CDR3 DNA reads TGTGCCAGCAGCTTTGGGACAGAGGCCGGGGAGCTGTTTTTT. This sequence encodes CASSFGTEAGELFF. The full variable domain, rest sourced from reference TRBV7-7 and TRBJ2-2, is GAGVSQSPRYKVTKRGQDVTLRCDPISSHATLYWYQQALGQGPEFLTYFNYEAQPDKSGLPSDRFSAERPEGSISTLTIQRTEQRDSAMYRCASSFGTEAGELFFGEGSRLTVL.

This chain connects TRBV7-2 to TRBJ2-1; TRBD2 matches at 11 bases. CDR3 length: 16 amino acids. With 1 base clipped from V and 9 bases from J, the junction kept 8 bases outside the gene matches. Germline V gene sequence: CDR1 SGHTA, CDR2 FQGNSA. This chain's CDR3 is CASSLGSGLAGSEQFF. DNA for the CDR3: TGTGCCAGCAGCTTAGGCTCAGGACTAGCGGGTAGTGAGCAGTTCTTC. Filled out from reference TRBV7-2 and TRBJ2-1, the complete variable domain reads GAGVSQSPSNKVTEKGKDVELRCDPISGHTALYWYRQSLGQGLEFLIYFQGNSAPDKSGLPSDRFSAERTGGSVSTLTIQRTQQEDSAVYLCASSLGSGLAGSEQFFGPGTRLTVL.

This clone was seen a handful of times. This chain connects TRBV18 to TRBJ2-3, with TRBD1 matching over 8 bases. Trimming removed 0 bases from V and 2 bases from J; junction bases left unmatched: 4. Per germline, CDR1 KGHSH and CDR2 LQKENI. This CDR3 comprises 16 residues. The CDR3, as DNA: TGTGCCAGCTCACCACCCGAGACAGGGGCCACAGATACGCAGTATTTT. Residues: CASSPPETGATDTQYF.

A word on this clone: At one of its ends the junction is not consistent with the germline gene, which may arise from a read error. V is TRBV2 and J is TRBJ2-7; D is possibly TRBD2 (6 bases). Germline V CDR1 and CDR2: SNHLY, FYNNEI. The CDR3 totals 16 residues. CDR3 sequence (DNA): TGTGCCAGCACTGAAGACACTAGCCCGAGCTCCTACGAGCAGTACTTC. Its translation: CASTEDTSPSSYEQYF. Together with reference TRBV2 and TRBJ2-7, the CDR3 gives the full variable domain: EPEVTQTPSHQVTQMGQEVILRCVPISNHLYFYWYRQILGQKVEFLVSFYNNEISEKSEIFDDQFSVERPDGSNFTLKIRSTKLEDSAMYFCASTEDTSPSSYEQYFGPGTRLTVT.

In DNA form, the CDR3 reads TGTGCCAGCAGTCTCCGGACAGGGGGCCTGAACGAGCAGTACTTC. This sequence encodes CASSLRTGGLNEQYF. V usage is TRBV6-5 and J usage is TRBJ2-7; TRBD1 aligns across 11 bases. Trimming at V came to 5 bases and at J to 5 bases, leaving 8 bases not matched to a gene. Per germline, CDR1 MNHEY and CDR2 SVGAGI. CDR3 length: 15 amino acids.

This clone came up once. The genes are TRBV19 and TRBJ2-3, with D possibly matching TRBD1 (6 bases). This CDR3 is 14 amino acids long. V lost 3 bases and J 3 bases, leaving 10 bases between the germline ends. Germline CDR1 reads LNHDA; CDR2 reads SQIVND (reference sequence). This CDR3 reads CASSISGVTDTQYF. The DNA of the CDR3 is TGTGCCAGTAGTATTTCAGGGGTGACAGATACGCAGTATTTT. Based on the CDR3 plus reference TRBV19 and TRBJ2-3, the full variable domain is DGGITQSPKYLFRKEGQNVTLSCEQNLNHDAMYWYRQDPGQGLRLIYYSQIVNDFQKGDIAEGYSVSREKKESFPLTVTSAQKNPTAFYLCASSISGVTDTQYFGPGTRLTVL.

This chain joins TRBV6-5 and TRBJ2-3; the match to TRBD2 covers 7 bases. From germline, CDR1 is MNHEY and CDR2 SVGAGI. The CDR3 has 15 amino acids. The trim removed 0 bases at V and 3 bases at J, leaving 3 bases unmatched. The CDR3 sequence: CASSYSAGVTDTQYF. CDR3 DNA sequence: TGTGCCAGCAGTTACTCGGCGGGAGTGACAGATACGCAGTATTTT.

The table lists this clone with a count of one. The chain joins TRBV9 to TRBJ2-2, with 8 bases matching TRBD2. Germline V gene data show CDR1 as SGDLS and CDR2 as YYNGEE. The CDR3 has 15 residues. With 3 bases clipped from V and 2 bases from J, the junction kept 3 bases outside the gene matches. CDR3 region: CASSASGSNTGELFF. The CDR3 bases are TGTGCCAGCAGCGCGAGCGGGAGCAACACCGGGGAGCTGTTTTTT.

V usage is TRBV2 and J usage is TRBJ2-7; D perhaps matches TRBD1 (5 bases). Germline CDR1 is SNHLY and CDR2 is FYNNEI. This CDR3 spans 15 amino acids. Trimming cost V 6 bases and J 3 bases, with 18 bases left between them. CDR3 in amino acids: CASRTTWGGIYEQYF. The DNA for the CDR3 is TGTGCCAGCAGGACCACTTGGGGCGGTATCTACGAGCAGTACTTC.

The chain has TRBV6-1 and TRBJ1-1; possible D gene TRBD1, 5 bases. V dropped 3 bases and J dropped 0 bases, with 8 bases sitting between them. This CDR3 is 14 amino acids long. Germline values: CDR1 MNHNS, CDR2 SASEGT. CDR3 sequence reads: CASSEQGVNTEAFF. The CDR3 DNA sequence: TGTGCCAGCAGTGAGCAGGGCGTGAACACTGAAGCTTTCTTT.

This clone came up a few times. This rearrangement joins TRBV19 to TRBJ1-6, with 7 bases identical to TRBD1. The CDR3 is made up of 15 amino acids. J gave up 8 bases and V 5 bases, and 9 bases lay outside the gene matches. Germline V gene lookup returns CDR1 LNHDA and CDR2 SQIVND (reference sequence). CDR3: CASSLPGQNYSPLHF. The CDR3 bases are TGTGCCAGTAGTCTTCCGGGACAGAACTATTCACCCCTCCACTTT.

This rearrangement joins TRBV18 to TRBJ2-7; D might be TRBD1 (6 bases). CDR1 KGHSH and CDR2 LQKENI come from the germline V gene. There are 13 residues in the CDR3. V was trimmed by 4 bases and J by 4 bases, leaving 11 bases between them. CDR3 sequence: CASSRQQGYEQYV. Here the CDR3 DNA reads TGTGCCAGCTCACGGCAACAGGGATACGAGCAGTACGTC.

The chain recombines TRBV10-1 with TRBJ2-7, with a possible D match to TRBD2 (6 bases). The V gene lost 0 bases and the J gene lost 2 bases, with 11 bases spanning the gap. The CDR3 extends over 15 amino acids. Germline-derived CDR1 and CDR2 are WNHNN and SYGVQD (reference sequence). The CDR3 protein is CASSESIRGTYEQYF. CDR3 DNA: TGCGCCAGCAGTGAGTCGATCCGGGGGACCTACGAGCAGTACTTC.

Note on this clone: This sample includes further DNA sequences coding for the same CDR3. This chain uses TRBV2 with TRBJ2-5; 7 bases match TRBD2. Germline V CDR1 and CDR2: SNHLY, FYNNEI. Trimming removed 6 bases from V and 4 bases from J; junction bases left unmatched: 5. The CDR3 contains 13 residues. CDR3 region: CASREGGRETQYF. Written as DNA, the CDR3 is TGTGCCAGCAGAGAGGGAGGGCGAGAGACCCAGTACTTC.

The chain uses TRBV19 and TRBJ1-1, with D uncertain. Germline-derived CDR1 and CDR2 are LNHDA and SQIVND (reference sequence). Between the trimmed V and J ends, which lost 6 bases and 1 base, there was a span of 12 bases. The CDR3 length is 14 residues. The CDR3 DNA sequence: TGTGCCAGTAGCGAGGGTTCCCGGAACACTGAAGCTTTCTTT. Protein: CASSEGSRNTEAFF.

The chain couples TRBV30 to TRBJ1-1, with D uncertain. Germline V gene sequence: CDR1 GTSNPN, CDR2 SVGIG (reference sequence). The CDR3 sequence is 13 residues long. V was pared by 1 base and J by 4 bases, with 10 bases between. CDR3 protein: CAWSGSPGTEAFF. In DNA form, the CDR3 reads TGTGCCTGGAGTGGATCGCCGGGCACTGAAGCTTTCTTT.

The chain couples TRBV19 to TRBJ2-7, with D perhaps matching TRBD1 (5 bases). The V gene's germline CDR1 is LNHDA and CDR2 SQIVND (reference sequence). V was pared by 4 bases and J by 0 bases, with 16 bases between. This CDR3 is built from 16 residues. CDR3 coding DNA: TGTGCCAGTAGTACAACACTCAGGGAAAGCTCCTACGAGCAGTACTTC. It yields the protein CASSTTLRESSYEQYF.

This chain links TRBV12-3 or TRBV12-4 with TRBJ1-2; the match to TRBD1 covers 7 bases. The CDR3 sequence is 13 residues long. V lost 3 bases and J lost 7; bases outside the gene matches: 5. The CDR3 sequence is CASSFRGLGGYTF. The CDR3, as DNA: TGTGCCAGCAGTTTTAGGGGGCTGGGTGGCTACACCTTC.

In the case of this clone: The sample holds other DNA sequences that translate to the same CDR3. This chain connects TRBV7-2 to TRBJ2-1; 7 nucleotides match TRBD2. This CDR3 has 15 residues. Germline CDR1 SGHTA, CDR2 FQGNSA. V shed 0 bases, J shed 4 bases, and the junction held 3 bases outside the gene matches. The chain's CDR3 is CASSLAGGFYNEQFF. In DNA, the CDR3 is TGTGCCAGCAGCTTAGCGGGAGGGTTTTACAATGAGCAGTTCTTC.

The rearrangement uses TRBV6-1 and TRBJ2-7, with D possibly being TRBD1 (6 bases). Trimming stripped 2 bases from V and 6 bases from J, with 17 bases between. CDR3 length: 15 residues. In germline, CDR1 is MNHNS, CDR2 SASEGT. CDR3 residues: CASSEWGLNPSEQYF. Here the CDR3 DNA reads TGTGCCAGCAGTGAATGGGGGCTCAACCCAAGCGAGCAGTACTTC.

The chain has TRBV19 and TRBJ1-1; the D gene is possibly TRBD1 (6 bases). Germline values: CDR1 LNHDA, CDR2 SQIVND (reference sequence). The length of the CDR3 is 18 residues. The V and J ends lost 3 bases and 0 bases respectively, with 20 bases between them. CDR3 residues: CASSIQGRFMGLNTEAFF. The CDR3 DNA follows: TGTGCCAGTAGTATCCAGGGGCGGTTTATGGGCCTGAACACTGAAGCTTTCTTT.

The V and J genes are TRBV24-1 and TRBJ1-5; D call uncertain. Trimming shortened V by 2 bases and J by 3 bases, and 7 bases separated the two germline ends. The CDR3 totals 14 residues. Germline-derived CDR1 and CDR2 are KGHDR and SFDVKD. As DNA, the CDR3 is TGTGCCACCAGTGATTCCGGGGTCAATCAGCCCCAGCATTTT. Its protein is CATSDSGVNQPQHF.